The entry below describes one T cell receptor (beta chain). This clone was observed a few times. The antigen it recognizes is unknown. No much larger clonotype is one base removed from it; base qualities were not supplied. As encoded in the germline V gene, CDR1 is SGHAT while CDR2 is FQNNGV. Here V drops 4 bases and J drops 6 bases, and the junction holds 5 bases not matched to any gene. CDR3 length: 15 amino acids, cysteine to phenylalanine. Only the CDR3 DNA stays, 45 bases, in frame from base 1. TCRbeta CDR3 regions were amplified from genomic DNA using the immunoSEQ Assay, a bias-controlled multiplex PCR. For the original study's pipeline: Nucleated cell counts per sample were estimated from amplification of reference gene primers within the assay. To quantify the absolute abundance of each unique TCRbeta CDR3 rearrangement, sequence reads were collapsed and filtered. For each sample, productive Simpson clonality was calculated as the square root of Simpson's diversity index over productive rearrangements. TCRdb provides this immuneACCESS table in a form limited to in-frame rearrangements. Some clones are lacking; in checked studies, under half of them reflect an unresolved V gene, and why the rest are absent is not known. V and J calls and clone size are copied from that table; D and trimming were computed from the DNA. Present in this sample are about 250,000 clones, about 93% of which were seen just once. The top ten clones comprise around 1.8% of the sample.

Enrolling through a virtual design, the prospective study's participants ranged in age from roughly 18 to 89 years and lived across approximately 25 United States geographic areas. Cohort assignment in the prospective study relied on participant-reported clinical history from a screening survey and a study questionnaire. Recovered participants in ImmuneRACE Cohort 3 were defined as having two consecutive negative NP/OP PCR tests, clearance from a healthcare professional, or resolution of symptoms. In the prospective study, mobile phlebotomists collected whole blood, serum and a nasopharyngeal or oropharyngeal swab from each participant. Participants in the prospective study had the option to provide additional blood draws and questionnaires over a roughly two-month period. Before DNA extraction, prospective study blood samples were shipped either frozen or at room temperature. The entry originates in a study of blood T cell repertoires in COVID-19 (dated by TCRdb to the early 2020s). Describing the broader study: The collaborator samples originated in the United States, Italy and Spain and spanned the acute and convalescent phases of COVID-19. The material from the prospective study consisted of cDNA or gDNA derived from T cells, B-cell-depleted T cells, or PBMCs. Deeply sampled blood TCRbeta repertoires from subjects exposed to, actively infected with, or recovered from COVID-19 were included in the dataset. A freely available public database, intended as a resource for researchers studying the immune response to SARS-CoV-2, is where the repertoires were released. Samples were obtained from the ongoing ImmuneRACE study (first 160 participants) and from over 1,000 subjects provided by 6 global collaborators. Sample metadata almost always included a de-identified subject ID, COVID-19 status, age in years and sex. Where HLA class I and class II types were available, the types were taken from metadata supplied by the sample provider, not from assay-based typing.

Overall study results and their limits: Clinical and demographic metadata were provided uncurated, with the amount varying by source and participant.

The source of this sequence is a woman between 18 and 29 years old who had recovered from COVID-19. Sequencing was done on a sample of PBMCs or T cells enriched from blood (not recorded which). The receptor chain draws on TRBV11-2 and TRBJ1-4; the central 10 bases match TRBD1. The CDR3 sequence is CASSWTGGSYEKLFF. The nucleotides are TGTGCCAGCAGCTGGACAGGGGGAAGCTATGAAAAACTGTTTTTT.